The rows below give T cell receptor beta chains drawn from one sample of a study of metastatic and nonmetastatic thyroid tumors. TCRdb re-clonotyped the PCR reads via MiXCR. The data hold tens of thousands of clones, with 10% to 12% observed a single time. The sequenced sample was blood. These TCRs come from a female donor with papillary thyroid cancer or a benign thyroid nodule (not recorded which). Some clones in this sample may be carry-over from other donors' samples. The CDR3 runs from the conserved cysteine through the conserved F or W. The order of the fields is CDR3 DNA, CDR3 protein, J gene, clone size, V gene, D gene. D genes are given only for firm matches. Clone size is not always given. Where it is, it says once, few, many or a class for expanded clones.

DNA: TGCAGTGCCTTAGCGGGAGAAGAGACAGATACGCAGTATTTT; CDR3: CSALAGEETDTQYF; J: TRBJ2-3; size: many; V: TRBV20-1; D: TRBD2
DNA: TGTGCCAGCTCCCCGGGACTAGAGAATGAGCAGTTCTTC; CDR3: CASSPGLENEQFF; J: TRBJ2-1; size: many; V: TRBV18; D: TRBD2
DNA: TGCAGTGCTAGACTACCCCTCACAGATACGCAGTATTTT; CDR3: CSARLPLTDTQYF; J: TRBJ2-3; size: many; V: TRBV20-1; D: .
DNA: TGTGCCAGCAGCTTGGGACAGGGAGGAAGTGGGCCCTACGAGCAGTACTTC; CDR3: CASSLGQGGSGPYEQYF; J: TRBJ2-7; size: many; V: TRBV5-4; D: .
DNA: TGTGCCACCAGCCAGACTAGGCGGTCCGAGCAGTACTTC; CDR3: CATSQTRRSEQYF; J: TRBJ2-7; size: many; V: TRBV15; D: .
DNA: TGTGCCACCAGTGATAGTTTGAGACTAGCGGGAATTAATGAGCAGTTCTTC; CDR3: CATSDSLRLAGINEQFF; J: TRBJ2-1; size: many; V: TRBV24-1; D: TRBD2
DNA: TGTGCCAGCAGTCCTGTGACGGCTAACTATGTCTACACCTTC; CDR3: CASSPVTANYVYTF; J: TRBJ1-2; size: .; V: TRBV12-3/TRBV12-4; D: .
DNA: TGTGCCAGTAGTATAGTGCGGGACAAGACCTACGAGCAGTACTTC; CDR3: CASSIVRDKTYEQYF; J: TRBJ2-7; size: many; V: TRBV19; D: .
DNA: TGTGCCAGCAGTGAACAGGCAGGCGCTAATGAAAAACTGTTTTTT; CDR3: CASSEQAGANEKLFF; J: TRBJ1-4; size: many; V: TRBV6-1; D: .
DNA: TGTGCCAGCAGCTTCCGATTGGGGGAAAAACTGTTTTTT; CDR3: CASSFRLGEKLFF; J: TRBJ1-4; size: many; V: TRBV11-2; D: .
DNA: TGTGCCAGCAGCCCTCTGGCTAGCGGGATTTACGAGCAGTACTTC; CDR3: CASSPLASGIYEQYF; J: TRBJ2-7; size: many; V: TRBV14; D: TRBD2
DNA: TGCGCCAGCAGCTTGGGAGAAGGTTCCGGGGAGCTGTTTTTT; CDR3: CASSLGEGSGELFF; J: TRBJ2-2; size: many; V: TRBV5-1; D: .
DNA: TGTGCCAGCAGCCAAGATCTAGGCGGAACCTCCTACGAGCAGTACTTC; CDR3: CASSQDLGGTSYEQYF; J: TRBJ2-7; size: many; V: TRBV14; D: .
DNA: TGTGCCAGCAGACTTGGGACTAGCGGAACCTACGAGCAGTACTTC; CDR3: CASRLGTSGTYEQYF; J: TRBJ2-7; size: few; V: TRBV28; D: TRBD2
DNA: TGTGCCGGCGGACCGGTGGGTGTAACCTACAATGAGCAGTTCTTC; CDR3: CAGGPVGVTYNEQFF; J: TRBJ2-1; size: .; V: TRBV2; D: .
DNA: TGTGCCAGCAGCTTGAGCGGACTGAGGGATCTCGAGCAGTACTTC; CDR3: CASSLSGLRDLEQYF; J: TRBJ2-7; size: many; V: TRBV7-2; D: .
DNA: TGTGCCAGCAGTTCTCAGGGAAGGGAGACCCAGTACTTC; CDR3: CASSSQGRETQYF; J: TRBJ2-5; size: many; V: TRBV12-3/TRBV12-4; D: .
DNA: TGTGCCATCAGTCCCGACGGCAATCAGCCCCAGCATTTT; CDR3: CAISPDGNQPQHF; J: TRBJ1-5; size: many; V: TRBV10-3; D: .
DNA: TGTGCCAGCAGCGTAGCTGGGTTGGGCGCCGGGGAGCTGTTTTTT; CDR3: CASSVAGLGAGELFF; J: TRBJ2-2; size: many; V: TRBV9; D: .
DNA: TGTGCCAGCAGTGAGAGGACTAGCGGGGTTAATGAGCAGTTCTTC; CDR3: CASSERTSGVNEQFF; J: TRBJ2-1; size: many; V: TRBV2; D: TRBD2
DNA: TGCAGTGTTAATAGCGGGAGGGATGATGGCACAGATACGCAGTATTTT; CDR3: CSVNSGRDDGTDTQYF; J: TRBJ2-3; size: many; V: TRBV20-1; D: TRBD2
DNA: TGCGCCAGCAGCCAAACAGTGTGGTGGGTAGTTGGTGTGGGGACCCAGTACTTC; CDR3: CASSQTVWWVVGVGTQYF; J: TRBJ2-5; size: .; V: TRBV4-3; D: .
DNA: TGTGCCAGCACCGAGGGACTAGCAGAGACCCAGTACTTC; CDR3: CASTEGLAETQYF; J: TRBJ2-5; size: many; V: TRBV6-1; D: TRBD2
DNA: TGTGCCAGCAGCGCCGGGACTAGCGGGAAGAATGAGCAGTTCTTC; CDR3: CASSAGTSGKNEQFF; J: TRBJ2-1; size: many; V: TRBV9; D: TRBD2
DNA: TGTGCCAGCACAGTGAGTGACGAAAAACTGTTTTTT; CDR3: CASTVSDEKLFF; J: TRBJ1-4; size: many; V: TRBV2; D: .
DNA: TGCGCCAGCAGCTTCTCCGGGACTAGCGGGAGACGTCTAGTCGGGAATGAGCAGTTCTTC; CDR3: CASSFSGTSGRRLVGNEQFF; J: TRBJ2-1; size: few; V: TRBV5-1; D: TRBD2
DNA: TGTGCCAGCAGAAGACAGGAACTTTACAATGAGCAGTTCTTC; CDR3: CASRRQELYNEQFF; J: TRBJ2-1; size: many; V: TRBV27; D: .
DNA: TGTGCCAGCAGCGTAGGACAGGACTACAATGAGCAGTTCTTC; CDR3: CASSVGQDYNEQFF; J: TRBJ2-1; size: many; V: TRBV9; D: .
DNA: TGTGCCAGCAGAGCCCCCCACCCTGACACCATATATTTT; CDR3: CASRAPHPDTIYF; J: TRBJ1-3; size: many; V: TRBV7-9; D: .
DNA: TGTGCCTGGAGTGTCCACCGGGGACTACGACTCTTC; CDR3: CAWSVHRGLRLF; J: TRBJ2-1; size: many; V: TRBV30; D: TRBD2
DNA: TGTGCTAGCAGTTTAGCGGGAGGTCACACCGGGGAGCTGTTTTTT; CDR3: CASSLAGGHTGELFF; J: TRBJ2-2; size: many; V: TRBV7-7; D: TRBD2
DNA: TGTGCCAGCAGCTTTACAGGGAACTATGGCTACACCTTC; CDR3: CASSFTGNYGYTF; J: TRBJ1-2; size: many; V: TRBV6-1; D: .
DNA: TGTGCCAGCACCCCCGGGACGGGGAATCAGCCCCAGCATTTT; CDR3: CASTPGTGNQPQHF; J: TRBJ1-5; size: many; V: TRBV12-3/TRBV12-4; D: .
DNA: TGCAGTGCTAGAGATCCCCAGGGGAACACTGAAGCTTTCTTT; CDR3: CSARDPQGNTEAFF; J: TRBJ1-1; size: many; V: TRBV20-1; D: .
DNA: TGTGCCAGTAGAGAGACAGGGAGGGGGACCGGGGAGCTGTTTTTT; CDR3: CASRETGRGTGELFF; J: TRBJ2-2; size: many; V: TRBV19; D: .
DNA: TGTGCCAGTAGTATCGACCGGCCCACAGATACGCAGTATTTT; CDR3: CASSIDRPTDTQYF; J: TRBJ2-3; size: many; V: TRBV19; D: .
DNA: TGTGCCAGCAGTTTGGAGGGCGAGGATGAAAAACTGTTTTTT; CDR3: CASSLEGEDEKLFF; J: TRBJ1-4; size: many; V: TRBV12-3/TRBV12-4; D: .